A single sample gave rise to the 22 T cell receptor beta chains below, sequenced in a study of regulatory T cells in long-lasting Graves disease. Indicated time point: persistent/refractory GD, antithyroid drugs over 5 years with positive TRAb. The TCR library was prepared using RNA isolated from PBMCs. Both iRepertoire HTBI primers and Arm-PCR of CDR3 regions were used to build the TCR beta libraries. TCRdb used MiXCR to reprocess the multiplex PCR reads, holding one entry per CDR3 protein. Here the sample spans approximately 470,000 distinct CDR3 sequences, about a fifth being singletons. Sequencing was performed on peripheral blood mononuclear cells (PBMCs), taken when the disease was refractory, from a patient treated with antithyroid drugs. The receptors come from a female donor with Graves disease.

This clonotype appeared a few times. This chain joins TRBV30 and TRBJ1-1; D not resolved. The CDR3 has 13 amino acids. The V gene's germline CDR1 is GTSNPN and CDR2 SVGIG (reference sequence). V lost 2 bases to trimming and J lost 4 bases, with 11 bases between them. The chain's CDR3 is CAWSSGRGTEAFF. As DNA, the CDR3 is TGTGCCTGGAGTTCGGGAAGAGGCACTGAAGCTTTCTTT.

The CDR3 protein is CASSMGMGTGELFF. The CDR3 bases are TGTGCCAGCAGTATGGGGATGGGGACCGGGGAGCTGTTTTTT. The V gene is TRBV27, the J gene TRBJ2-2; no reliable D call. The CDR3 runs 14 residues. V was cut by 5 bases and J by 5 bases, with 12 bases left in between. In germline, CDR1 is MNHEY, CDR2 SMNVEV (reference sequence).

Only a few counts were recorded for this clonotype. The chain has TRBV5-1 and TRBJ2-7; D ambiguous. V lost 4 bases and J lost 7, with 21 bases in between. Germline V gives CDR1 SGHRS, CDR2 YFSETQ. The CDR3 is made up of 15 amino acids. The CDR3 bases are TGCGCCAGCAGCCCATCGGACGGACGTCCGGGTGAGCAGTACTTC. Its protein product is CASSPSDGRPGEQYF.

The CDR3 reads CASSHEGQGAGGYTF. Written as DNA, the CDR3 is TGTGCCAGCAGTCATGAGGGACAGGGGGCCGGGGGCTACACCTTC. The J gene is TRBJ1-2, the V gene TRBV2; 12 bases fit TRBD1. The CDR3 contains 15 residues. Germline-derived CDR1 and CDR2 are SNHLY and FYNNEI. V lost 5 bases to trimming and J lost 8 bases; unmatched junction nucleotides: 9.

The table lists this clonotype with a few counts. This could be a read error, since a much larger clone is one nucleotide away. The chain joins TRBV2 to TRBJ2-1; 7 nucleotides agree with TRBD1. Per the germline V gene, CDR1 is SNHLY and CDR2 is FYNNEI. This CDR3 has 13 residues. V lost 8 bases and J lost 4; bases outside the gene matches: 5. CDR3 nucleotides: TGTGCCAGCGGTGCGGACAGGTACAATGAGCAGTTCTTC. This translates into CASGADRYNEQFF.

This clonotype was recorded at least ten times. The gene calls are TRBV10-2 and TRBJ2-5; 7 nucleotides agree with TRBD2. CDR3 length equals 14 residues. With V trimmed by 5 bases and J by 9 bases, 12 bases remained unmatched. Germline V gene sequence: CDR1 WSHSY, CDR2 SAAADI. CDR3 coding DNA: TGCGCCAGCAGTCGTGACAATCAGGCGGGAGCCCAGTACTTC. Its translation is CASSRDNQAGAQYF.

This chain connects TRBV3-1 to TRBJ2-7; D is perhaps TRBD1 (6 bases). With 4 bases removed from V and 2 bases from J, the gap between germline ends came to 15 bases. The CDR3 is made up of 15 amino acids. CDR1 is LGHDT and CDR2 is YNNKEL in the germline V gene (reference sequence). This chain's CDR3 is CASSPLDSRAYEQYF. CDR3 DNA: TGTGCCAGCAGCCCCTTGGACAGTAGGGCCTACGAGCAGTACTTC.

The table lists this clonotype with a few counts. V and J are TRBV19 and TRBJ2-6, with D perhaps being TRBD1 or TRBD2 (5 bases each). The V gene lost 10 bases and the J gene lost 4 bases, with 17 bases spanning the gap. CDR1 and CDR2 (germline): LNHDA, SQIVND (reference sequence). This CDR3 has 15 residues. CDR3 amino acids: CAKQGGGKGANVLTF. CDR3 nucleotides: TGTGCCAAGCAGGGTGGGGGTAAAGGGGCCAACGTCCTGACTTTC. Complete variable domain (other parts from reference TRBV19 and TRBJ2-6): DGGITQSPKYLFRKEGQNVTLSCEQNLNHDAMYWYRQDPGQGLRLIYYSQIVNDFQKGDIAEGYSVSREKKESFPLTVTSAQKNPTAFYLCAKQGGGKGANVLTFGAGSRLTVL.

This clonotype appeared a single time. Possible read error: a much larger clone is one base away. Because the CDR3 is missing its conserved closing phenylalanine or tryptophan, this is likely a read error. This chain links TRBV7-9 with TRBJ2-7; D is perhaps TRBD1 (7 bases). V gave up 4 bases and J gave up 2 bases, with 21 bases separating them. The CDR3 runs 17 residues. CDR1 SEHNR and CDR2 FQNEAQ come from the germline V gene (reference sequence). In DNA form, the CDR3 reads TGTGCCAGCAGCTCCCATCGCGGGGACAGAGGGGCCTACGAGCAGTACTCC. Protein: CASSSHRGDRGAYEQYS.

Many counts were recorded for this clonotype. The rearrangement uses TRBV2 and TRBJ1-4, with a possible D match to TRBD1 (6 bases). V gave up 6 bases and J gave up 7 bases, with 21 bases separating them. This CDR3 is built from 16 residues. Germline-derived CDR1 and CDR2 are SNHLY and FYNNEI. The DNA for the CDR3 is TGTGCCAGCAGGGAAACTACAGGGAGACGCGGTGAAAAACTGTTTTTT. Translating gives CASRETTGRRGEKLFF. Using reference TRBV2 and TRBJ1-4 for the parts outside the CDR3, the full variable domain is EPEVTQTPSHQVTQMGQEVILRCVPISNHLYFYWYRQILGQKVEFLVSFYNNEISEKSEIFDDQFSVERPDGSNFTLKIRSTKLEDSAMYFCASRETTGRRGEKLFFGSGTQLSVL.

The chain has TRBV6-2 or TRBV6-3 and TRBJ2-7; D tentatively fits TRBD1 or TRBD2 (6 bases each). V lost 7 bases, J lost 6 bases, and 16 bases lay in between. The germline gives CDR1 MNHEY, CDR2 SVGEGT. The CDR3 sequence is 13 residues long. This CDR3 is CASKGGVQREQYF. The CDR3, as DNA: TGTGCCAGCAAGGGGGGAGTGCAGCGCGAGCAGTACTTC.

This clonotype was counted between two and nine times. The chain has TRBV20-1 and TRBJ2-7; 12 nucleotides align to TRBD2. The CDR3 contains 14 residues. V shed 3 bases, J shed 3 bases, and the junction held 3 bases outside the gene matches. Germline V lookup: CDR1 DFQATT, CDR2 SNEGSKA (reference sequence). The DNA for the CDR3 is TGCAGTGCTAGTCTAGCGGGAGGGATCTACGAGCAGTACTTC. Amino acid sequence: CSASLAGGIYEQYF.

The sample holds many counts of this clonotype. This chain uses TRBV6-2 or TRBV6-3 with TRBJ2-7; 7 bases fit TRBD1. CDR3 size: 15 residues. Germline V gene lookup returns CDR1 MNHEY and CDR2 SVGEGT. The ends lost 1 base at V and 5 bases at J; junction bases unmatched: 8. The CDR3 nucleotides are TGTGCCAGCAGTTACTTTGACAGGGTCGGGGACGAGCAGTACTTC. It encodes CASSYFDRVGDEQYF.

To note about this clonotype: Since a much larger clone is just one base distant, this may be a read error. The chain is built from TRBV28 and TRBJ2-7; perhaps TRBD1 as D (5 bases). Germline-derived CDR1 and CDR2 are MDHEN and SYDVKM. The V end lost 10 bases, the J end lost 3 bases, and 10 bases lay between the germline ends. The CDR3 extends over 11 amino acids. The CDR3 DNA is TGTGCCACAAACACAGGCTACGAGCAGTACTTC. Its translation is CATNTGYEQYF.

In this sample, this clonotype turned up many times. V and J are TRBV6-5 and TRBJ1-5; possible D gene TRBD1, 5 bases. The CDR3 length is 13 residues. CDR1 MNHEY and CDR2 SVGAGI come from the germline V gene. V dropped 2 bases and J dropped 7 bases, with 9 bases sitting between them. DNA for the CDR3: TGTGCCAGCAGTTACGTGGGGGTCCAGCCCCAGCATTTT. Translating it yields CASSYVGVQPQHF.

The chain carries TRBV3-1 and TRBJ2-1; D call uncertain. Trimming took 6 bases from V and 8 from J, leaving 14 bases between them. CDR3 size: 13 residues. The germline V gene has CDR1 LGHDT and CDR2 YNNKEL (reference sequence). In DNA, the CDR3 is TGTGCCAGCAGTTTCGCAGGTGCCCATGAGCAGTTCTTC. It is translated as CASSFAGAHEQFF.

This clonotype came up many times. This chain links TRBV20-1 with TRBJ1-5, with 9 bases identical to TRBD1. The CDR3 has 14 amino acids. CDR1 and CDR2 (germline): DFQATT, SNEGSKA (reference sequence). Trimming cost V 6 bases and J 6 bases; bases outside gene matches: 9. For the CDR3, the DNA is TGCAGTGCCTACACGGGACAGGGCGCTCAGCCCCAGCATTTT. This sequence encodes CSAYTGQGAQPQHF.

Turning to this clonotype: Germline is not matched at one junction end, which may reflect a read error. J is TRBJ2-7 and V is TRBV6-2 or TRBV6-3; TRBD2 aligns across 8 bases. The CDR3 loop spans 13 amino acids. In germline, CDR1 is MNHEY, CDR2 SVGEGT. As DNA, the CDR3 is TGTGCCAGCAGTCCCCGCGGGACTAGACGTTCGGACTTC. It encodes CASSPRGTRRSDF.

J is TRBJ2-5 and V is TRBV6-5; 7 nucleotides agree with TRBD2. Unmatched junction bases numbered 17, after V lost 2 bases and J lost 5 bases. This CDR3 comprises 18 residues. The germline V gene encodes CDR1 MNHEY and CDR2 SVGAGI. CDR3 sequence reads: CASSYTVREAELGETQYF. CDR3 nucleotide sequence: TGTGCCAGCAGTTACACGGTCCGGGAGGCCGAGCTAGGGGAGACCCAGTACTTC.

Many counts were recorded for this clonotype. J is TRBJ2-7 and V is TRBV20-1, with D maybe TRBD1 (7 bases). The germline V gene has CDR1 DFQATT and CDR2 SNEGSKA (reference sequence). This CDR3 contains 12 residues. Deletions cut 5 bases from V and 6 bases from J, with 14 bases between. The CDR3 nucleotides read TGCAGTGCTGAGGGGGGACAGTTCGAGCAGTACTTC. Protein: CSAEGGQFEQYF.

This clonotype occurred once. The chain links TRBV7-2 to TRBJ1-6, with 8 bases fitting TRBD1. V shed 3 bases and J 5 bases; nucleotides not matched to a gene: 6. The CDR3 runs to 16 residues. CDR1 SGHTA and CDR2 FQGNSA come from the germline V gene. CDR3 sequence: CASSFTGTGDNSPLHF. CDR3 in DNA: TGTGCCAGCAGCTTTACCGGGACAGGTGATAATTCACCCCTCCACTTT.

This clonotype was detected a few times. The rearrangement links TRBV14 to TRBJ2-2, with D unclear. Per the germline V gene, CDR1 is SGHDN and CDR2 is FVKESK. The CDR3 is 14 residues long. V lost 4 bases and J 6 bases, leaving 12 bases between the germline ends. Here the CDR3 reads CASSPILYAGELFF. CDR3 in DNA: TGTGCCAGCAGCCCCATCCTATACGCCGGGGAGCTGTTTTTT. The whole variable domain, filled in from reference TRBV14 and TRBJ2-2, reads EAGVTQFPSHSVIEKGQTVTLRCDPISGHDNLYWYRRVMGKEIKFLLHFVKESKQDESGMPNNRFLAERTGGTYSTLKVQPAELEDSGVYFCASSPILYAGELFFGEGSRLTVL.